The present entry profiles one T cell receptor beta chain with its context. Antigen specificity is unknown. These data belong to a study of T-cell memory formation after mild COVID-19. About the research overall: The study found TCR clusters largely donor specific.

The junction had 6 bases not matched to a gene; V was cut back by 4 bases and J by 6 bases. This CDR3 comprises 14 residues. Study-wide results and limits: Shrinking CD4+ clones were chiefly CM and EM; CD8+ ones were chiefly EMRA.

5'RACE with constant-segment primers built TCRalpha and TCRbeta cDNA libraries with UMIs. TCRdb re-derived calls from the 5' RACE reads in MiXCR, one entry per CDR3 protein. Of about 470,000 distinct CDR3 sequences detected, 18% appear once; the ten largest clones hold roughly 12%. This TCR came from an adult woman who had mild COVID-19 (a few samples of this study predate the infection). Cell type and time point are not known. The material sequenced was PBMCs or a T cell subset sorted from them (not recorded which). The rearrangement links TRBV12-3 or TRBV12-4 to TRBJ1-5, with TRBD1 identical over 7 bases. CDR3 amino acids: CASSSTGAIQPQHF. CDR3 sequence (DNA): TGTGCCAGCAGTTCAACAGGGGCAATTCAGCCCCAGCATTTT.